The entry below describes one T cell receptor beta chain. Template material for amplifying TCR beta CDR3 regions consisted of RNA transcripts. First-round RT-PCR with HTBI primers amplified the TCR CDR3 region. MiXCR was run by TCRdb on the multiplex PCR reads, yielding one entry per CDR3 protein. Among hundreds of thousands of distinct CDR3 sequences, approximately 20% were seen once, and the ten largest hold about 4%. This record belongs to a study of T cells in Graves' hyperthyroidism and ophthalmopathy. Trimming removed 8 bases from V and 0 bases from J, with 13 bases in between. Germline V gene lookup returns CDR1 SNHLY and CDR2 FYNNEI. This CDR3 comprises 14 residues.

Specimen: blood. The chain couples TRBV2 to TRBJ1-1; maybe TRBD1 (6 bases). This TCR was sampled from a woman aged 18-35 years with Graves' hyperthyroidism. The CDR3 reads CASLEGELNTEAFF. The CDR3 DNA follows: TGTGCCAGCCTGGAGGGGGAGCTGAACACTGAAGCTTTCTTT. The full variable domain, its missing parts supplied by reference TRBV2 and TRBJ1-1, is EPEVTQTPSHQVTQMGQEVILRCVPISNHLYFYWYRQILGQKVEFLVSFYNNEISEKSEIFDDQFSVERPDGSNFTLKIRSTKLEDSAMYFCASLEGELNTEAFFGQGTRLTVV.